This T cell receptor (beta chain) comes out of a study of blood T cell repertoires in COVID-19. At the level of the study: Some COVID-19 samples were acute and others convalescent; all came from the United States, Italy and Spain.

Residents of approximately 25 US areas, aged about 18 to 100 years, made up the participants. Original processing notes: Reference gene primers were amplified, and this amplification served to estimate nucleated cell counts. Assay used: immunoSEQ multiplex PCR; TCRdb lists only in-frame clones, some missing. V, J and clone size derive from that table, while D and trimming were established from the DNA sequence. The sample contains about 250,000 clones, roughly nine tenths of which appear only once. The V segment lost 1 base and the J segment 5 bases; nucleotides outside the gene matches: 3. The CDR3 totals 14 residues. The germline V gene has CDR1 SGHRS and CDR2 YFSETQ.

This clonotype originated in a woman aged 25 to 45 with acute COVID-19. V is TRBV5-1 and J is TRBJ1-2; 9 bases line up with TRBD1. Specimen: PBMCs or T cells enriched from blood (not recorded which). CDR3 in DNA: TGCGCCAGCAGCTTGTCGGACAGGGGATATGGCTACACCTTC. Residues: CASSLSDRGYGYTF.